The rows below give T cell receptor beta chains drawn from one sample of a study of shared clonotypes between healthy human individuals. The table came from immunoSEQ multiplex PCR; TCRdb's copy has only in-frame clones and leaves some out. The sample lists 800,000 to 1,200,000 clones, 75% to 85% seen once, with more than 0.5% in the top ten. The sequenced sample consisted of memory CD4+ T cells from PBMCs. The receptors stem from a man younger than 35 in good health. Some clones in this sample may be carry-over from other donors' samples. CDR3s include the opening cysteine and the closing phenylalanine or tryptophan. Fields, in order: V gene, clone size, J gene, D gene, CDR3 DNA, CDR3 protein. The D gene is left open where the match is weak. A row's size may be missing; if present it is once, few, many or a size class.

>TRBV18|NA|TRBJ2-3|NA
TGTGCCAGCTCACCCCCTTCCCCGCAACAGGGTTCAGATACGCAGTATTTT
CASSPPSPQQGSDTQYF
>TRBV11-2|NA|TRBJ1-1|TRBD1
TGTGCCAGCAGTTCCAGGTACCGGGACAGGGGTCAAAACACTGAAGCTTTCTTT
CASSSRYRDRGQNTEAFF
>TRBV7-3|NA|TRBJ2-5|NA
TGTGCCAGCAGATGGCTTCATGGCAGGGGCCAAGAGACCCAGTACTTC
CASRWLHGRGQETQYF
>TRBV11-2|NA|TRBJ1-4|TRBD1
TGTGCCAGCAGCTCCACTCCGGGACAGAGTAATGAAAAACTGTTTTTT
CASSSTPGQSNEKLFF
>TRBV27|NA|TRBJ2-1|NA
TGTGCCAGCAGTCTCATATACAATGAGCAGTTCTTC
CASSLIYNEQFF
>TRBV28|once|TRBJ1-1|NA
TGTGCCAGCAGGCTGGGGCCTATGAACACTGAAGCTTTCTTT
CASRLGPMNTEAFF
>TRBV7-3|NA|TRBJ2-1|NA
TGTGCCAGCAGCGCCGGGGGACTGCCCAATGAGCAGTTCTTC
CASSAGGLPNEQFF
>TRBV7-3|NA|TRBJ2-3|TRBD2
TGTGCCAGCAGCTTAACGGGGACTAGCGGGGGTGATACGCAGTATTTT
CASSLTGTSGGDTQYF
>TRBV11-1|once|TRBJ2-1|TRBD2
TGTGCCAGCAGCCCTCCGGGACTAACGAACTCCTACAATGAGCAGTTCTTC
CASSPPGLTNSYNEQFF
>TRBV19|NA|TRBJ1-1|NA
TGTGCCAAGTACACAGTGAACACTGAAGCTTTCTTT
CAKYTVNTEAFF
>TRBV18|NA|TRBJ2-2|TRBD1
TGTGCCAGCTCACAACAGGGGTCGAACACCGGGGAGCTGTTTTTT
CASSQQGSNTGELFF
>TRBV27|NA|TRBJ1-5|NA
TGTGCCAGCAGTCCCCGACAGCCCGATAGCAATCAGCCCCAGCATTTT
CASSPRQPDSNQPQHF
>TRBV7-2|once|TRBJ1-2|NA
TGTGCCAGCAGCCCAGAGGGTCAGGGCTTTCGCGGCTACACCTTC
CASSPEGQGFRGYTF
>TRBV5-1|NA|TRBJ2-7|NA
TGCGCCAGCAGCTCGGTTGGCGGTCTGGGGGCTGAGCAGTACTTC
CASSSVGGLGAEQYF
>TRBV2|once|TRBJ2-5|TRBD1
TGTGCCAGCAGTGATAACAGGGGGTGGCAAGAGACCCAGTACTTC
CASSDNRGWQETQYF
>TRBV4-3|NA|TRBJ2-3|NA
TGCGCCAGCAGCCAAGAGAGGACGGATACGCAGTATTTT
CASSQERTDTQYF
>TRBV30|NA|TRBJ2-3|TRBD2
TGTGCCTGGAGTAGCACGGGAGGAGAGATAATCACAGATACGCAGTATTTT
CAWSSTGGEIITDTQYF
>TRBV7-8|NA|TRBJ2-6|NA
TGTGCCAGCAGCTTAGATCAGAATGGGGCCAACGTCCTGACTTTC
CASSLDQNGANVLTF
>TRBV5-1|NA|TRBJ1-1|NA
TGCGCCAGCAGCGCGATGGGTTCTCCTCTGGCAGCTTTCTTT
CASSAMGSPLAAFF
>TRBV28|many|TRBJ2-3|NA
TGTGCCAGCAGTTTAATGGCAGGGAATACGCAGTATTTT
CASSLMAGNTQYF
>TRBV11-2|NA|TRBJ2-5|NA
TGTGCCAGCAGCTTCGGGACTGAAGAGACCCAGTACTTC
CASSFGTEETQYF